This TCR beta chain was found in a study of T cell changes during pregnancy in multiple sclerosis. This table comes from immunoSEQ multiplex PCR, and its TCRdb copy is limited to in-frame clones, with some not included. The data show about 69,000 clones, 91% seen once. The TCR sequence derives from a female donor in good health, enrolled as a control in a pregnancy study. The sequencing here drew on CD4+ T cells from peripheral blood mononuclear cells, taken in the third trimester of pregnancy.

The CDR3 here is CAWSVSKTGDSPLHF. DNA of the CDR3: TGTGCCTGGAGTGTTAGTAAGACAGGGGATTCACCCCTCCACTTT. The rearrangement uses TRBV30 and TRBJ1-6; 8 bases align to TRBD1. J was trimmed by 8 bases and V by 0 bases; bases with no gene match: 6. The CDR3 contains 15 residues. Germline lookup yields CDR1 GTSNPN and CDR2 SVGIG (reference sequence).